The present T cell receptor (beta chain) was sequenced within a study of identifying expanded T cells in peripheral blood. Produced via immunoSEQ multiplex PCR; TCRdb's table is partial and in-frame only. The data contain 90,000 to 100,000 clones, roughly 90% of them singletons. General study findings and limits: Technical replicates showed roughly 1.2 changed clones; two weeks 15 to 20; four weeks 19. Variance in clone template counts between approximately 2-week samples significantly increased with total template count across all healthy donors.

Healthy donors had no documented immune events, such as infections, while sampled. A word on this clone: The antigen remains undetermined.

The material sequenced was blood. The clonotype was recovered from a person aged 18 to 75 in good health.

CDR3 coding DNA: TGCGCCAGCAGCACAACCGGGACAGGGGCCGGGGAGCTGTTTTTT. Amino acid sequence: CASSTTGTGAGELFF. This chain uses TRBV5-1 with TRBJ2-2, with 10 bases matching TRBD1. This CDR3 is 15 amino acids long. The germline V gene has CDR1 SGHRS and CDR2 YFSETQ. J lost 6 bases, V lost 4 bases, and 6 bases had no gene match.